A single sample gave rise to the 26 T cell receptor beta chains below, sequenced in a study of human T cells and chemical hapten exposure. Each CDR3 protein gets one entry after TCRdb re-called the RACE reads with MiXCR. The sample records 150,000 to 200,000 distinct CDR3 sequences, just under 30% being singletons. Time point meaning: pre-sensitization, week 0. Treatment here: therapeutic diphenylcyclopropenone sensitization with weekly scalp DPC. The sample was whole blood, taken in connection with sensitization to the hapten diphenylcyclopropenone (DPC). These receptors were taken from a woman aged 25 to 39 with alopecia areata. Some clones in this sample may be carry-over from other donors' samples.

This CDR3 is CASSVGWGPSYNEQFF. DNA of the CDR3: TGTGCCAGCAGCGTAGGTTGGGGTCCATCCTACAATGAGCAGTTCTTC. The chain recombines TRBV9 with TRBJ2-1; D uncertain. CDR1 is SGDLS and CDR2 is YYNGEE in the germline V gene. The CDR3 runs to 16 residues. Trimming left V 0 bases short and J 1 base short, with 11 bases between.

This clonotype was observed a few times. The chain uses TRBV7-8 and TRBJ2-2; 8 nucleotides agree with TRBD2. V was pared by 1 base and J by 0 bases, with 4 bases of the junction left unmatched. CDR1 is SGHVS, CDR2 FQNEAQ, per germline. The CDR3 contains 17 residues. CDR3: CASSLVGRGANTGELFF. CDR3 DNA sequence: TGTGCCAGCAGCTTAGTGGGGCGGGGGGCGAACACCGGGGAGCTGTTTTTT. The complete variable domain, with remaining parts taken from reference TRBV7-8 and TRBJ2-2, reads GAGVSQSPRYKVAKRGQDVALRCDPISGHVSLFWYQQALGQGPEFLTYFQNEAQLDKSGLPSDRFFAERPEGSVSTLKIQRTQQEDSAVYLCASSLVGRGANTGELFFGEGSRLTVL.

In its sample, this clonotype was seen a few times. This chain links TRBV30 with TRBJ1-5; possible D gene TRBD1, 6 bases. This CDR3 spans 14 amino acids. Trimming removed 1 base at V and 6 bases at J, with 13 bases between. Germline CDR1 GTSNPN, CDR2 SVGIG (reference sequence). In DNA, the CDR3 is TGTGCCTGGAGTGGTGGGCAGGGGTCTCAGCCCCAGCATTTT. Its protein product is CAWSGGQGSQPQHF.

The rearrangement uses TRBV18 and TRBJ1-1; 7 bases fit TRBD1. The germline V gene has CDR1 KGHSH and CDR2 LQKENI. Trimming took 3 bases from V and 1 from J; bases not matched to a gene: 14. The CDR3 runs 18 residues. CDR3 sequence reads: CASSPRINSGTANTEAFF. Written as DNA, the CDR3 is TGTGCCAGCTCACCTCGAATCAATTCCGGGACAGCGAACACTGAAGCTTTCTTT. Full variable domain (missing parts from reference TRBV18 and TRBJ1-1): NAGVMQNPRHLVRRRGQEARLRCSPMKGHSHVYWYRQLPEEGLKFMVYLQKENIIDESGMPKERFSAEFPKEGPSILRIQQVVRGDSAAYFCASSPRINSGTANTEAFFGQGTRLTVV.

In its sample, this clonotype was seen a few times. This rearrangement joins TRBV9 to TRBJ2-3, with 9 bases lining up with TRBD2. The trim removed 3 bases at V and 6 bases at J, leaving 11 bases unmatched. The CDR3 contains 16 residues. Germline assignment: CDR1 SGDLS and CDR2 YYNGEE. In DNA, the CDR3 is TGTGCCAGCAGCGCAGGGCCGGGACTAGCTCCCGATACGCAGTATTTT. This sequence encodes CASSAGPGLAPDTQYF.

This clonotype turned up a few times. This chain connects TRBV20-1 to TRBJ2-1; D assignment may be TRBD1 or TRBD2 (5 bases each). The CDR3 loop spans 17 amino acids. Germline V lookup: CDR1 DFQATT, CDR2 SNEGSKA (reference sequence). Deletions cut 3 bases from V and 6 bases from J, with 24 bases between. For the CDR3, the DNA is TGCAGTGCTAGGGACCTCTACTCTAGGGGAGCCGCCAATGAGCAGTTCTTC. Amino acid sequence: CSARDLYSRGAANEQFF.

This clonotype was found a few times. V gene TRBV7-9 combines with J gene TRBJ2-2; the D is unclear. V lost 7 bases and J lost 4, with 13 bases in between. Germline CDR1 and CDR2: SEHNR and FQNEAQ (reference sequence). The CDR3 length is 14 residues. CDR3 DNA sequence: TGTGCCAGCACCCCTCCCTCCTTCACCGGGGAGCTGTTTTTT. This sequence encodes CASTPPSFTGELFF.

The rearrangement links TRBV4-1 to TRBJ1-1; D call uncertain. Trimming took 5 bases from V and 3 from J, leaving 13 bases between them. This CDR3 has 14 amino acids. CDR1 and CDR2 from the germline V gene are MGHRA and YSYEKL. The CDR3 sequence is CASSSRSVDTEAFF. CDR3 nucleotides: TGCGCCAGCAGCTCGCGATCGGTCGACACTGAAGCTTTCTTT.

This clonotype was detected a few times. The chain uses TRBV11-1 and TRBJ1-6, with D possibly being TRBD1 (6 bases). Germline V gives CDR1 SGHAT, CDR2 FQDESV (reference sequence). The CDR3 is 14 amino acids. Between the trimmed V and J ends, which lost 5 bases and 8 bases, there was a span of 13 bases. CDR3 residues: CASSPGAGYSPLHF. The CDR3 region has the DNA TGTGCCAGCAGCCCAGGGGCCGGCTATTCACCCCTCCACTTT.

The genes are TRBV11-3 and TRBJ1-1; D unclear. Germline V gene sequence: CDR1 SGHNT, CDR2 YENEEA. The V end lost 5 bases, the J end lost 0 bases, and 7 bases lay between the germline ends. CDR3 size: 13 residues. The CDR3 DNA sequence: TGTGCCAGCAGCCCCGCCTTGAACACTGAAGCTTTCTTT. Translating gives CASSPALNTEAFF.

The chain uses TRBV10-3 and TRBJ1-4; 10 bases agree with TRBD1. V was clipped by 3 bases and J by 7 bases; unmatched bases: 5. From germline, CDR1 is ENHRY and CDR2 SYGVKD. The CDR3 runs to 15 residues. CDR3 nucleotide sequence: TGTGCCATCAGTGACCGACAGGGGGCCGGTGAAAAACTGTTTTTT. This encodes CAISDRQGAGEKLFF.

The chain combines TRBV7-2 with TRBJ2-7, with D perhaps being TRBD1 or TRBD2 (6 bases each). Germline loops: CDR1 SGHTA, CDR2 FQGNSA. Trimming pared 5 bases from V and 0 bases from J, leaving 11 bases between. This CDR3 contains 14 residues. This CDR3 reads CASSLGGTSYEQYF. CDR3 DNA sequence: TGTGCCAGCAGCCTAGGGGGGACCTCCTACGAGCAGTACTTC.

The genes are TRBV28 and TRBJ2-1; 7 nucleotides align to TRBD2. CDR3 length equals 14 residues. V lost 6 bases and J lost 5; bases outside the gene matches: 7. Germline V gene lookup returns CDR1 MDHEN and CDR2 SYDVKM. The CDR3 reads CASRRGGSHNEQFF. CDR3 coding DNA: TGTGCCAGCAGAAGGGGCGGGAGTCACAATGAGCAGTTCTTC. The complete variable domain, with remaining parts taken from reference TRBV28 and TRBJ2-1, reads DVKVTQSSRYLVKRTGEKVFLECVQDMDHENMFWYRQDPGLGLRLIYFSYDVKMKEKGDIPEGYSVSREKKERFSLILESASTNQTSMYLCASRRGGSHNEQFFGPGTRLTVL.

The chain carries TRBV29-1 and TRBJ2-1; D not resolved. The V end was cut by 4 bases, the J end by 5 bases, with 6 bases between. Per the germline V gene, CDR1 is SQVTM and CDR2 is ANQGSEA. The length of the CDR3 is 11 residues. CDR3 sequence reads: CSVGGNNEQFF. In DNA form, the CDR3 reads TGCAGCGTTGGGGGAAACAATGAGCAGTTCTTC.

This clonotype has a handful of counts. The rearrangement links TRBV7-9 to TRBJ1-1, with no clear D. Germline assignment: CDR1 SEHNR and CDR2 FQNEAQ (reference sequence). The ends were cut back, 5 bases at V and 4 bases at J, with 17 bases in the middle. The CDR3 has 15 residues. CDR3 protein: CASSLTVPTGTEAFF. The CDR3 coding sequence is TGTGCCAGCAGCCTTACGGTCCCAACCGGCACTGAAGCTTTCTTT.

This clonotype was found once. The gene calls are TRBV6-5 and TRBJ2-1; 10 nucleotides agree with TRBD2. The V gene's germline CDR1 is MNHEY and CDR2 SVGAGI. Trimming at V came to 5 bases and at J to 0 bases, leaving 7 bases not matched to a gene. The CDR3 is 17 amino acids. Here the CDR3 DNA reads TGTGCCAGCAGTCGAGACCCTAGCGGGAGCTCCTACAATGAGCAGTTCTTC. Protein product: CASSRDPSGSSYNEQFF.

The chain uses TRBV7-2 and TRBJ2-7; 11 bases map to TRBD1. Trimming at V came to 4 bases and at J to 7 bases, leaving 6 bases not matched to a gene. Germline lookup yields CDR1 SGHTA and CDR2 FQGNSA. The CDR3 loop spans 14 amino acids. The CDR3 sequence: CASSYGQGASEQYF. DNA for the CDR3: TGTGCCAGCAGCTACGGACAGGGGGCTAGTGAGCAGTACTTC.

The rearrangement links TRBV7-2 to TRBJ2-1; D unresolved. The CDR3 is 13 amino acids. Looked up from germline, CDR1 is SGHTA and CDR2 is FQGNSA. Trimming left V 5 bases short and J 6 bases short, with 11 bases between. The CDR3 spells CASSPFLSNEQFF. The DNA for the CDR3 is TGTGCCAGCAGCCCCTTTCTATCCAATGAGCAGTTCTTC.

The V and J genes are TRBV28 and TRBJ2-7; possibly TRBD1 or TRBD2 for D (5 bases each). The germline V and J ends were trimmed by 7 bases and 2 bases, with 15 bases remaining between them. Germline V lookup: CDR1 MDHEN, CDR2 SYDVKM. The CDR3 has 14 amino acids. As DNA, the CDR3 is TGTGCCAGCACTGCCGGGACGCTTCCCTACGAGCAGTACTTC. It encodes CASTAGTLPYEQYF.

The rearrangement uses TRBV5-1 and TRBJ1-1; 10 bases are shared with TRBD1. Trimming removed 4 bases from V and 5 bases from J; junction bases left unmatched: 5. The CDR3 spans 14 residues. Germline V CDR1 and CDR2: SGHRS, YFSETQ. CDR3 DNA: TGCGCCAGCAGCCAAGGGACAGGGGTAACTGAAGCTTTCTTT. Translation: CASSQGTGVTEAFF.

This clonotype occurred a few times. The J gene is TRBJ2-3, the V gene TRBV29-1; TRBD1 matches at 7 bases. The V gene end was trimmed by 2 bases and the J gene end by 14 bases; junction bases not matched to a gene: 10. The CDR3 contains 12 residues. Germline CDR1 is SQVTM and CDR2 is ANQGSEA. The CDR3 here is CSVERARGPWYF. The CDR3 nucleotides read TGCAGCGTTGAACGGGCTAGGGGGCCGTGGTATTTT.

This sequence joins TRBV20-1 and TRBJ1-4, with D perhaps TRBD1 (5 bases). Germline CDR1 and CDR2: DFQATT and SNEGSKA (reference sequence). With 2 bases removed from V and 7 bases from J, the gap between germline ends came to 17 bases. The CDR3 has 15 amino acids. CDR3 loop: CSARSPLGRGEKLFF. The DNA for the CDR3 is TGCAGTGCTAGAAGTCCCCTGGGACGGGGTGAAAAACTGTTTTTT.

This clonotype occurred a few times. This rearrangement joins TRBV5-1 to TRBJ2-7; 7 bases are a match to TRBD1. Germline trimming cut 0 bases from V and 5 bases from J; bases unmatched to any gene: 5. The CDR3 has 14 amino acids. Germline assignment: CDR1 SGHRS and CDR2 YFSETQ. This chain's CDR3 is CASSLGQGLDEQYF. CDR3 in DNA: TGCGCCAGCAGCTTGGGACAGGGTCTGGACGAGCAGTACTTC.

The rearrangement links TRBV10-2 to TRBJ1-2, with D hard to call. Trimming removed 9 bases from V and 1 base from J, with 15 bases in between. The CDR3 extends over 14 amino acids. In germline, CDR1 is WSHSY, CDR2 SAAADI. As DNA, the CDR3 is TGCGCCAGTACAGACCAGCTCAATAACTATGGCTACACCTTC. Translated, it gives CASTDQLNNYGYTF.

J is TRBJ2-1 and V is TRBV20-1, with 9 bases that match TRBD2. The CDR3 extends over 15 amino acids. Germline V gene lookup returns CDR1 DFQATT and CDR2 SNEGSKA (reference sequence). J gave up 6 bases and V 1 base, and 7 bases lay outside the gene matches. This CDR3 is CSARVGGGASNEQFF. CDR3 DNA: TGCAGTGCTAGAGTGGGCGGGGGGGCCTCCAATGAGCAGTTCTTC.

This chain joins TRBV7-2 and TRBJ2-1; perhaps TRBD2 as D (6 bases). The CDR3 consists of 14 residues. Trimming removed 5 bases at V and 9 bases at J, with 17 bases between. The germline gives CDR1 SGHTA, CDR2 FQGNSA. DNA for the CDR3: TGTGCCAGCAGCCCACGGTTGGAGGGACGTGAGCAGTTCTTC. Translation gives CASSPRLEGREQFF.